This TCR beta chain came from a study of radiotherapy plus CTLA-4 blockade in lung cancer. Regarding the study as a whole: Early blood T cell clone dynamics reportedly forecast response best, with interferon-beta.

Participants had chemo-refractory metastatic non-small-cell lung cancer and were treated with focal radiation plus ipilimumab CTLA-4 blockade. The germline V and J ends were trimmed by 4 bases and 0 bases, with 14 bases remaining between them. Germline V gene sequence: CDR1 SGHRS, CDR2 YFSETQ. This CDR3 region has 16 residues. To note about this clone: The antigen is undetermined.

The table came from immunoSEQ multiplex PCR; TCRdb's copy has only in-frame clones and leaves some out. The sample lists tens of thousands of clones, around 74% occurring once. This sequence joins TRBV5-1 and TRBJ1-3; D is ambiguous. Material: peripheral blood, obtained from a patient treated with radiotherapy plus ipilimumab. The TCR sequence derives from a human donor with non-small cell lung cancer whose response to radiotherapy plus ipilimumab could not be evaluated. The CDR3 reads CASSTNQLASGNTIYF. The CDR3 region has the DNA TGCGCCAGCAGCACTAATCAGTTAGCCTCTGGAAACACCATATATTTT.